This TCR beta chain was sequenced for a study of T cell changes during pregnancy in multiple sclerosis (dated 2019 in TCRdb). Notes on the research overall: Changes in the T cell repertoire over the course of pregnancy were examined in this study in women with multiple sclerosis.

Library prep was done by the immunoSEQ multiplex PCR assay. In its TCRdb copy, this immuneACCESS table keeps in-frame sequences only and misses some clones. Where compared with another copy, unresolved V genes explain less than half of these, and the others have no known cause. The sample table shows about 14,000 clones, and roughly 88% are seen once. Approximately 12% of the sample is in the top ten clones. Looking up the germline V gene yields CDR1 MNHNS and CDR2 SASEGT. Inclusive of the bounding cysteine and phenylalanine, the CDR3 is 16 residues long. CDR3 DNA is the only sequence kept; it has 48 bases, read in frame from the first base. In regard to this clone: Its target antigen remains unknown. Within one base of it there is no much larger clone, and no base qualities were kept.

The specimen comprised CD8+ T cells from peripheral blood mononuclear cells, sampled after pregnancy. The TCR sequence derives from a female donor in good health, enrolled as a control in a pregnancy study. The chain was built from TRBV6-1 and TRBJ2-5, and TRBD1 may be the D gene, going by 6 matching bases. The J call may be in error: the DNA end matches TRBJ2-7 better. The DNA reads as follows: TGTGCCAGCAGTGAAGAGGAAGGGACACCTTCCTACGAGCAGTACTTC. Its protein product is CASSEEEGTPSYEQYF.